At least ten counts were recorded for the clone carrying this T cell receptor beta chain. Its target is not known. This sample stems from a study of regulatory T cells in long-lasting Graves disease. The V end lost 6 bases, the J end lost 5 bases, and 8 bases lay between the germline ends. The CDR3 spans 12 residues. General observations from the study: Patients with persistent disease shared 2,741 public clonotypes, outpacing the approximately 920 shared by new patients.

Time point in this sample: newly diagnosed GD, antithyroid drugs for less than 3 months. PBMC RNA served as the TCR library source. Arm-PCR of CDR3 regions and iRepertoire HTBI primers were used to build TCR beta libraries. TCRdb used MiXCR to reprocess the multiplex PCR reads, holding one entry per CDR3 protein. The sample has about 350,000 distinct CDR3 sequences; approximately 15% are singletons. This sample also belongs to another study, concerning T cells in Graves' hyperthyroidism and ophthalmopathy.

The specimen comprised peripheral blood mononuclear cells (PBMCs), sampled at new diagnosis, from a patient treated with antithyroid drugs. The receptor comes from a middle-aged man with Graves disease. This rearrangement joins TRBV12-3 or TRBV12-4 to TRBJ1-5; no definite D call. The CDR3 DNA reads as TGTGCCAGCAGAGATAACGATCAGCCCCAGCATTTT. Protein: CASRDNDQPQHF.